This entry features one T cell receptor beta chain sequence. The data originate from a study of blood T cell repertoires in COVID-19. The protocol was immunoSEQ multiplex PCR, while the TCRdb copy is restricted to in-frame clones and leaves out a portion. The sample consists of roughly 42,000 clones, around nine tenths of them appearing once. CDR3 size: 16 residues. The source of this sequence is a man aged 50 to 59 with COVID-19, enrolled during active disease. This chain uses TRBV21-1 with TRBJ2-5; TRBD1, the table's D call, was not compared with the DNA. TRBV21-1 is noted as a pseudogene. Sequenced material: peripheral blood. The CDR3 nucleotides read TGTGCCAGCAGCAAAGACCCAGTACAGCCCCAAGAGACCCAGTACTTC. Protein: CASSKDPVQPQETQYF.